This TCR beta chain appears in the sequencing data of a study of T cell responses to AZD1222 COVID-19 vaccine. In the study overall: The study pooled second doses at about 4 or about 12 weeks.

The ends lost 3 bases at V and 2 bases at J; junction bases unmatched: 6. CDR3 length equals 16 residues. The V gene's germline CDR1 is SGHVS and CDR2 FQNEAQ. Clones were read by immunoSEQ multiplex PCR, and TCRdb kept only the in-frame ones, dropping some. Among approximately 140,000 clones listed, more than 85% were seen once. For this clone: As yet, its antigen is unknown.

Study-wide findings and caveats: The repertoires were collected only after the peak T cell response.

The V and J genes are TRBV7-8 and TRBJ2-2; 7 nucleotides match TRBD2. The receptor was isolated from an adult in good health. The source was peripheral blood, collected on day 0 of AZD1222 vaccination. The CDR3 spells CASSLGSGGNTGELFF. The CDR3 DNA follows: TGTGCCAGCAGCTTGGGATCGGGAGGAAACACCGGGGAGCTGTTTTTT.